The TCR beta chain described here comes from a study of shared clonotypes between healthy human individuals. Points from the study as a whole: Compared with clonotypes that all four donors shared, non-shared clonotypes had lower generation probabilities.

It was CD45RO-negative cells, positively selected for CCR7, that made up naive CD8 cells, with terminally differentiated effector memory CD45RA+ cells excluded. CDR3 size: 18 residues. The J segment lost 4 bases and the V segment lost 5 bases, leaving 11 bases of the junction unmatched. Germline V lookup: CDR1 SGHAT, CDR2 FQNNGV. This clone was seen only once. Its cognate antigen is unknown. The data were produced by immunoSEQ multiplex PCR, yet TCRdb's version contains in-frame clones alone and is incomplete. The table lists over 800,000 clones, 90% to 95% of them singletons. The chain carries TRBV11-2 and TRBJ2-5; TRBD2 aligns across 15 bases. The sequenced sample consisted of naive CD8+ T cells sorted from blood. The source is a man aged 30-40 years in good health. CDR3 DNA: TGTGCCAGCAGCCCGGGGACTAGCGGGAGGATTCCGGGAGAGACCCAGTACTTC. The encoded protein is CASSPGTSGRIPGETQYF.